This is a list of T cell receptor beta chains from one sample in a study of blood T cell repertoires in COVID-19. Repertoires were generated with immunoSEQ multiplex PCR, while TCRdb's copy carries only in-frame clones and drops some. Found here are over 250,000 clones, around 90% of them singletons; the top ten hold 2.6%. Sequenced material: PBMCs or T cells enriched from blood (not recorded which). Receptors originate from a man aged 55 to 69 who had recovered from COVID-19. The CDR3 runs from the conserved cysteine through the conserved F or W.

cdr3_aa,j_call,cdr3_length,v_call
CASSPTTENYGYTF,TRBJ1-2,14,TRBV18
CASSQGLVADSYEQYF,TRBJ2-7,16,TRBV3-1/TRBV3-2
CAISEQPGRNQPQHF,TRBJ1-5,15,TRBV10-3
CASSQTGGAGTDTQYF,TRBJ2-3,16,TRBV4-2
CASSWGLAGVNTGELFF,TRBJ2-2,17,TRBV7-9
CASSIGTSYNNEQFF,TRBJ2-1,15,TRBV19
CASSVTAYSYEQYF,TRBJ2-7,14,TRBV9
CASSRNTGVPYNEQFF,TRBJ2-1,16,TRBV11-3
CASSLAGGPDTQYF,TRBJ2-3,14,TRBV14
CASSLTGVTEAFF,TRBJ1-1,13,TRBV7-3
CSASQGSSNQPQHF,TRBJ1-5,14,TRBV20-1
CASSQGDRGLQPQHF,TRBJ1-5,15,TRBV4-2
CASSLKGGGYTF,TRBJ1-2,12,TRBV7-9
CAWTTVASPLHF,TRBJ1-6,12,TRBV30
CASSFGQLPEAFF,TRBJ1-1,13,TRBV5-6
CASSLGRVATNEKLFF,TRBJ1-4,16,TRBV5-5
CASSDGGGGTDTQYF,TRBJ2-3,15,TRBV6-1
CASSLDRSNGYTF,TRBJ1-2,13,TRBV7-3
CASSRRSTGANVLTF,TRBJ2-6,15,TRBV6-2/TRBV6-3
CASSFGSGSNEQFF,TRBJ2-1,14,TRBV11-2
CASSISIGRGNTIYF,TRBJ1-3,15,TRBV7-7
CASTGAFNEQFF,TRBJ2-1,12,TRBV6-5
CASSIDPGGGFVQPQHF,TRBJ1-5,17,TRBV19
CAWVSAGGPYHQETQYF,TRBJ2-5,17,TRBV30
CASSQQDRGREKLFF,TRBJ1-4,15,TRBV4-3
CAWRPGGRYGYTF,TRBJ1-2,13,TRBV30
CASSERDRGVTDTQYF,TRBJ2-3,16,TRBV6-1
CASSLGSSGAQETQYF,TRBJ2-5,16,TRBV7-7
CASRERGPNDVKNIQYF,TRBJ2-4,17,TRBV19
CASSFSNFEAFF,TRBJ1-1,12,TRBV11-2
CSVTNGWRGTDTQYF,TRBJ2-3,15,TRBV29-1